The clone carrying this T cell receptor beta chain was counted many times. Its antigen is still unknown. Germline V CDR1 and CDR2: SGHDT, YYEEEE. The V and J ends lost 1 base and 4 bases respectively, with 12 bases between them. The CDR3 loop spans 14 amino acids. This entry is derived from a study of T-cell memory formation after mild COVID-19. Study background: Clusters were largely donor specific. Study conclusions and caveats: Clones that contracted clustered mainly in CM and EM if CD4+ and in EMRA if CD8+. There were some responding clones in pre-infection memory, which suggested that cross-reactive memory had joined.

TCRdb reanalysed the 5' RACE reads using MiXCR and keeps one entry per CDR3 protein. The profile shows under 250,000 distinct CDR3 sequences, roughly 10% of them singletons. The chain carries TRBV5-6 and TRBJ2-7; D assignment may be TRBD1 or TRBD2 (5 bases each). This sequence was found in a young man who had mild COVID-19 (a few samples of this study predate the infection). Cell type and time point are not known. Sample: PBMCs or a T cell subset sorted from them (not recorded which). Written as DNA, the CDR3 is TGTGCCAGCAGCTTGCTCGGGGCCTTATACGAGCAGTACTTC. Its protein product is CASSLLGALYEQYF.